Each of the 9 T cell receptor beta chains below was sequenced from the same sample in a study of shared clonotypes between healthy human individuals. TCRdb's table, derived via immunoSEQ multiplex PCR, lists solely in-frame clones and lacks some. The sample lists 550,000 to 700,000 clones; roughly 72% were seen once. Sequencing used memory CD4+ T cells sorted from blood. The subset denotes: CD45RA-negative fraction. The receptors were gathered from a woman under 40 in good health.

This clone was counted only a few times. The chain uses TRBV5-1 and TRBJ2-5; 7 bases map to TRBD1. Trimming at V came to 6 bases and at J to 1 base, leaving 6 bases not matched to a gene. CDR3 length: 14 amino acids. Germline lookup yields CDR1 SGHRS and CDR2 YFSETQ. CDR3 loop: CASNLQGIQETQYF. CDR3 coding DNA: TGCGCCAGCAACTTACAGGGGATCCAAGAGACCCAGTACTTC. Variable domain in full (rest from reference TRBV5-1 and TRBJ2-5): KAGVTQTPRYLIKTRGQQVTLSCSPISGHRSVSWYQQTPGQGLQFLFEYFSETQRNKGNFPGRFSGRQFSNSRSEMNVSTLELGDSALYLCASNLQGIQETQYFGPGTRLLVL.

This rearrangement joins TRBV18 to TRBJ2-5; 14 nucleotides agree with TRBD2. From germline, CDR1 is KGHSH and CDR2 LQKENI. The CDR3 spans 21 residues. Losses at the gene ends were 2 bases for V and 2 bases for J; bases not matched to a gene: 16. CDR3 DNA: TGTGCCAGCTCACCAAGTTTTGGAGGGACTAGCGGGAGTAGTAGGCAAGAGACCCAGTACTTC. Its translation is CASSPSFGGTSGSSRQETQYF.

V gene TRBV2 combines with J gene TRBJ1-1, with D unresolved. CDR1 is SNHLY, CDR2 FYNNEI, per germline. The CDR3 is made up of 15 amino acids. V was cut by 0 bases and J by 5 bases, with 13 bases left in between. The CDR3 here is CASSEAPGVGTEAFF. CDR3 DNA: TGTGCCAGCAGTGAAGCTCCGGGTGTCGGGACTGAAGCTTTCTTT.

V usage is TRBV28 and J usage is TRBJ1-3; 7 positions match TRBD1. The V gene's germline CDR1 is MDHEN and CDR2 SYDVKM. The trim removed 5 bases at V and 6 bases at J, leaving 7 bases unmatched. The CDR3 sequence is 14 residues long. CDR3 sequence (DNA): TGTGCCAGCAGTCCCGGGACAGTGATAAACACCATATATTTT. Its protein is CASSPGTVINTIYF.

The chain combines TRBV19 with TRBJ2-3; possibly TRBD1 or TRBD2 for D (5 bases each). This CDR3 is built from 15 residues. V lost 7 bases to trimming and J lost 2 bases, with 16 bases between them. Germline lookup yields CDR1 LNHDA and CDR2 SQIVND (reference sequence). CDR3 nucleotides: TGTGCCAGTAAACCACTCGGGACCTCCACAGATACGCAGTATTTT. Protein product: CASKPLGTSTDTQYF.

This clone occurred a few times. The J gene is TRBJ1-4, the V gene TRBV25-1; unclear D gene. CDR1 MGHDK and CDR2 SYGVNS come from the germline V gene. The CDR3 covers 13 residues. Deletions cut 7 bases from V and 2 bases from J, with 8 bases between. The DNA of the CDR3 is TGTGCCAGCATGCCTCTTACTAATGAAAAACTGTTTTTT. Its translation is CASMPLTNEKLFF.

This clone was observed once. This clone may be a read error of a much larger clone one base away. The CDR3 sequence: CASSSMETGELFF. In DNA, the CDR3 is TGTGCCAGCAGTTCAATGGAAACCGGGGAGCTGTTTTTT. V gene TRBV27 combines with J gene TRBJ2-2; D remains unclear. This CDR3 has 13 amino acids. V was clipped by 4 bases and J by 5 bases, with 8 bases between them. From germline, CDR1 is MNHEY and CDR2 SMNVEV (reference sequence).

This clone was observed a single time. Other DNA variants within this sample encode the same CDR3. The rearrangement links TRBV19 to TRBJ1-5; TRBD1 aligns across 11 bases. The CDR3 sequence is 14 residues long. Germline CDR1 and CDR2: LNHDA and SQIVND (reference sequence). V shed 5 bases and J 4 bases; nucleotides not matched to a gene: 1. CDR3 nucleotide sequence: TGTGCCAGTAGTGGGACAGGGGGGAATCAGCCCCAGCATTTT. It codes for CASSGTGGNQPQHF.

As regards this clone: Different DNA sequences within this sample yield the same CDR3. V usage is TRBV18 and J usage is TRBJ1-1; 9 nucleotides match TRBD1. CDR3 length: 13 residues. Germline V gene lookup returns CDR1 KGHSH and CDR2 LQKENI. The V and J ends lost 3 bases and 5 bases, in that order; junction bases with no gene match: 1. CDR3 region: CASSPGQGTEAFF. CDR3 coding DNA: TGTGCCAGCTCACCTGGACAGGGGACTGAAGCTTTCTTT.